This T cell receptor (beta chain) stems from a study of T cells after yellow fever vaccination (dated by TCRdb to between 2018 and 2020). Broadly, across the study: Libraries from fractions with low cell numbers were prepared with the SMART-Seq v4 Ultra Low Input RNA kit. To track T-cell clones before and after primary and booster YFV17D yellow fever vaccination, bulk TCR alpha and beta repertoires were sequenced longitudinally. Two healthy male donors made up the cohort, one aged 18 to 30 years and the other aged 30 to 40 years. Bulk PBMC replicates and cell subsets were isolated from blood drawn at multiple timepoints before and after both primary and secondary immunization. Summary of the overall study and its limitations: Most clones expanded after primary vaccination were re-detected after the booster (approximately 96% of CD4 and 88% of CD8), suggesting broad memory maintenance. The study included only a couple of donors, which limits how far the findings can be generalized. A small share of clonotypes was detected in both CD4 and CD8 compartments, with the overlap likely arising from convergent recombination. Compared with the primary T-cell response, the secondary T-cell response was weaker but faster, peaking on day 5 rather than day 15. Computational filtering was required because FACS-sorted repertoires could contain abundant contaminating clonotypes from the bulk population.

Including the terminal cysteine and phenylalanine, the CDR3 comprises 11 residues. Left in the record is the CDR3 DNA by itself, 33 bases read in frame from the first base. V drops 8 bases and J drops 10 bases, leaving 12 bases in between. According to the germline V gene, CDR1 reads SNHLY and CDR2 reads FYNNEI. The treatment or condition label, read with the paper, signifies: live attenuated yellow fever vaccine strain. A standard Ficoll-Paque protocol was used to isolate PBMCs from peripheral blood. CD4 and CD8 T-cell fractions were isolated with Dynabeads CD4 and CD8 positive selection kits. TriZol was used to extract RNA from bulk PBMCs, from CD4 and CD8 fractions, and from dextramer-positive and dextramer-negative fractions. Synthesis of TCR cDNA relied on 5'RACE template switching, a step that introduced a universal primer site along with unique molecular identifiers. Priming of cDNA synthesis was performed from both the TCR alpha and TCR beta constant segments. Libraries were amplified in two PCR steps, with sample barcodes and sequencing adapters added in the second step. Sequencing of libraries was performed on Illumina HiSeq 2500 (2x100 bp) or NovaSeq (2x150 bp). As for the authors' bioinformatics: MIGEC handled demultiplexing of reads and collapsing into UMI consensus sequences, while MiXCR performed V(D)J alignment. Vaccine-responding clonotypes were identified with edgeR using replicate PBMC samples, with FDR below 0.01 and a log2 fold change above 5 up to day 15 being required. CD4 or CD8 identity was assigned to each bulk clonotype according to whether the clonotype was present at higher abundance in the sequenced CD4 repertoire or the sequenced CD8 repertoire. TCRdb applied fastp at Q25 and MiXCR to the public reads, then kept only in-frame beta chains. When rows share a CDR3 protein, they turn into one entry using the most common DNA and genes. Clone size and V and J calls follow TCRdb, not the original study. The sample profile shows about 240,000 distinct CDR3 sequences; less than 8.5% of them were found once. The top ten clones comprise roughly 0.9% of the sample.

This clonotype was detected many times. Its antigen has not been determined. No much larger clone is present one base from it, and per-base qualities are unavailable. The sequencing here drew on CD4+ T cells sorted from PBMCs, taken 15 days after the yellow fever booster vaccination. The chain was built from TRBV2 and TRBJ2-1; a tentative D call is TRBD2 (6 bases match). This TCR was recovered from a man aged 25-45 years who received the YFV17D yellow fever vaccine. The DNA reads TGTGCCAGCCAGTGGCGGGGAGAGCAGTTCTTC. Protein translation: CASQWRGEQFF. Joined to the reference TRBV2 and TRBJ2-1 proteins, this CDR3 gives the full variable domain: EPEVTQTPSHQVTQMGQEVILRCVPISNHLYFYWYRQILGQKVEFLVSFYNNEISEKSEIFDDQFSVERPDGSNFTLKIRSTKLEDSAMYFCASQWRGEQFFGPGTRLTVL.